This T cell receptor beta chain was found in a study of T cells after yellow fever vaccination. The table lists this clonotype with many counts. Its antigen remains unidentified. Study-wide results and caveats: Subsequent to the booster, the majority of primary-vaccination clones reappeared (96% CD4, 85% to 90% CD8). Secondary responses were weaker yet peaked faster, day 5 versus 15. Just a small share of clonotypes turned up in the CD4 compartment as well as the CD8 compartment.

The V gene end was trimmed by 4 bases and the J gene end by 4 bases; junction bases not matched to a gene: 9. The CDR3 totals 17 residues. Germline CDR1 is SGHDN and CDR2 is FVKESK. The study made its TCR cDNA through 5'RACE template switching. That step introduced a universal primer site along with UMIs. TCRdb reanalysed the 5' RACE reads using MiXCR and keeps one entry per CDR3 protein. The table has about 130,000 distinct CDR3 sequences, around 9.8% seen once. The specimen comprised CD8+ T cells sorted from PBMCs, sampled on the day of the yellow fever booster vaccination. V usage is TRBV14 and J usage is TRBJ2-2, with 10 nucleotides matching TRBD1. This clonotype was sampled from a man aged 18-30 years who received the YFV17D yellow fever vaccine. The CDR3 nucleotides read TGTGCCAGCAGCCTATTCGCGGGACAGGGGCCCACCGGGGAGCTGTTTTTT. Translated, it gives CASSLFAGQGPTGELFF.